These T cell receptor beta chains were read from a single sample in a study of blood T cell repertoires in COVID-19. Sequencing used immunoSEQ multiplex PCR; TCRdb keeps in-frame clones, though not all of them. This sample has a few hundred thousand clones, with roughly four fifths found just once. The specimen sequenced was PBMCs or T cells enriched from blood (not recorded which). The receptors stem from a woman aged 50 to 60 who had recovered from COVID-19. Each CDR3 is given with its conserved first and last residue. The D gene is left open where the match is weak. Size tells how often a clone was seen (once, few, many) or the class of an expanded clone, and some rows leave it out.

d_gene	abundance	v_gene	j_gene	CDR3nt	CDR3aa
NA	NA	TRBV14	TRBJ1-1	TGTGCCAGCAGCCTTGGGCCCAACACTGAAGCTTTCTTT	CASSLGPNTEAFF
NA	NA	TRBV28	TRBJ1-1	TGTGCCAGCACCCAACCCGGGTCCATGAACACTGAAGCTTTCTTT	CASTQPGSMNTEAFF
NA	few	TRBV27	TRBJ1-1	TGTGCCAGCAGTACTCACACTGAAGCTTTCTTT	CASSTHTEAFF
NA	once	TRBV6-2/TRBV6-3	TRBJ2-1	TGTGCCAGCAGTTACGTATCCCATGAGCAGTTCTTC	CASSYVSHEQFF
NA	NA	TRBV27	TRBJ1-1	TGTGCCAGCAGTTGGGGGGGTGGGGCCCGGTGGACTGAAGCTTTCTTT	CASSWGGGARWTEAFF
TRBD1	NA	TRBV4-1	TRBJ1-4	TGCGCCAGCAGCCAAGATGGAGGGGGCCTTAATGAAAAACTGTTTTTT	CASSQDGGGLNEKLFF
TRBD1	NA	TRBV6-2/TRBV6-3	TRBJ2-1	TGTGCCAGCAGTTACGGGACAGGGCGGCGTGAGCAGTTCTTC	CASSYGTGRREQFF
NA	NA	TRBV28	TRBJ1-1	TGTGCCAGCACTTCTGGGGCCTCCCCGACTGAAGCTTTCTTT	CASTSGASPTEAFF
TRBD1	NA	TRBV5-6	TRBJ2-2	TGTGCCAGCAGCTCGACAGGGGTGACCGGGGAGCTGTTTTTT	CASSSTGVTGELFF
NA	NA	TRBV1	TRBJ2-4	TGCACCAGCAGCCTCCCGGTCCAAGCCAAAAACATTCAGTACTTC	CTSSLPVQAKNIQYF
TRBD1	few	TRBV7-9	TRBJ1-2	TGTGCCAGCAGCCCGGACAGGGAGGGACGTGGCTACACCTTC	CASSPDREGRGYTF
NA	NA	TRBV6-2/TRBV6-3	TRBJ2-7	TGTGCCAGCAGTTACGGGGCAGGGGTTCCCTACGAGCAGTACTTC	CASSYGAGVPYEQYF
TRBD1	NA	TRBV10-3	TRBJ1-3	TGTGCCATCAGTCCGACAGGGGCTGGAAACACCATATATTTT	CAISPTGAGNTIYF
NA	NA	TRBV6-2/TRBV6-3	TRBJ1-1	TGTGCCAGCAGTTACTACAGGGTAAACACTGAAGCTTTCTTT	CASSYYRVNTEAFF
TRBD1	NA	TRBV7-2	TRBJ1-2	TGTGCCAGCAGTCCCGAGGGGGCCTATGCCTCCTATGGCTACACCTTC	CASSPEGAYASYGYTF
NA	NA	TRBV4-1	TRBJ2-3	TGCGCCAGCAGCTCGCACCGGTCTGACACAGATACGCAGTATTTT	CASSSHRSDTDTQYF
NA	NA	TRBV9	TRBJ1-6	TGTGCCAGCAGCACAGGCGACACGGTTGCGAATTCACCCCTCCACTTT	CASSTGDTVANSPLHF
TRBD1	NA	TRBV27	TRBJ1-1	TGTGCCAGCAGCCAGACAGGGGTTGTCATGAACACTGAAGCTTTCTTT	CASSQTGVVMNTEAFF